A single sample gave rise to the 8 T cell receptor beta chains below, sequenced in a study of cytomegalovirus exposure and HLA in healthy donors. Use of 60 Vbeta and 13 Jbeta primers characterized the PCR. Generated by immunoSEQ multiplex PCR, the TCRdb table keeps only in-frame clones and is missing some. In the table there are about 160,000 clones, roughly 81% of which are singletons. Input material: PBMCs. The origin of the receptors is a woman in her forties or fifties in good health and CMV-seronegative.

The chain couples TRBV19 to TRBJ1-2; maybe TRBD1 (5 bases). The V gene lost 6 bases and the J gene lost 5 bases, with 19 bases spanning the gap. Looked up from germline, CDR1 is LNHDA and CDR2 is SQIVND (reference sequence). The CDR3 is made up of 15 amino acids. The CDR3 bases are TGTGCCAGTAGCCCCGACTCGGCAGGGAAATATGGCTACACCTTC. It translates to CASSPDSAGKYGYTF.

This clone was found a few times. The identical CDR3 is also encoded by other nucleotide sequences in the sample. As DNA, the CDR3 is TGTGCCAGCAGCGACGGACAGAGTATCTCTGGAAACACCATATATTTT. Protein product: CASSDGQSISGNTIYF. The chain combines TRBV9 with TRBJ1-3; tentatively, D is TRBD1 (6 bases). The CDR3 consists of 16 residues. Trimming removed 3 bases from V and 0 bases from J, with 13 bases in between. Germline V gene data show CDR1 as SGDLS and CDR2 as YYNGEE. Together with reference TRBV9 and TRBJ1-3, the CDR3 gives the full variable domain: DSGVTQTPKHLITATGQRVTLRCSPRSGDLSVYWYQQSLDQGLQFLIQYYNGEERAKGNILERFSAQQFPDLHSELNLSSLELGDSALYFCASSDGQSISGNTIYFGEGSWLTVV.

This rearrangement joins TRBV6-5 to TRBJ2-3; maybe TRBD1 (5 bases). Germline lookup yields CDR1 MNHEY and CDR2 SVGAGI. The CDR3 contains 12 residues. Deletions cut 11 bases from V and 2 bases from J, with 11 bases between. The CDR3 spells CAVRQNTDTQYF. In DNA, the CDR3 is TGTGCCGTGAGACAGAACACAGATACGCAGTATTTT.

This clone was recorded a few times. The genes are TRBV7-2 and TRBJ2-6, with a possible D match to TRBD2 (5 bases). The CDR3 is 16 amino acids. CDR1 and CDR2 (germline): SGHTA, FQGNSA. Deletions cut 5 bases from V and 0 bases from J, with 11 bases between. Written as DNA, the CDR3 is TGTGCCAGCAGCCCCACTGGGAGCTCTGGGGCCAACGTCCTGACTTTC. Translation gives CASSPTGSSGANVLTF.

The gene calls are TRBV14 and TRBJ1-1, with D maybe TRBD1 (6 bases). This CDR3 contains 14 residues. CDR1 and CDR2 from the germline V gene are SGHDN and FVKESK. V was shortened by 4 bases and J by 4 bases, with 13 bases between the two germline ends. CDR3: CASSPRGRSTEAFF. CDR3 DNA sequence: TGTGCCAGCAGCCCCAGGGGTCGGAGCACTGAAGCTTTCTTT.

The CDR3 loop is CASSSLAGASYNEQFF. The CDR3, as DNA: TGTGCCAGCAGCTCCTTAGCGGGAGCGTCCTACAATGAGCAGTTCTTC. The rearrangement joins TRBV13 to TRBJ2-1; 9 nucleotides line up with TRBD2. With V trimmed by 4 bases and J by 1 base, 5 bases remained unmatched. The CDR3 length is 16 residues. Germline CDR1 PRHDT, CDR2 FYEKMQ (reference sequence).

The rearrangement links TRBV7-2 to TRBJ1-1, with a tentative D call TRBD1 (6 bases). Trimming took off 0 bases at V and 3 bases at J, with 14 bases between the two ends. Germline V gives CDR1 SGHTA, CDR2 FQGNSA. The CDR3 extends over 16 amino acids. In DNA form, the CDR3 reads TGTGCCAGCAGCTTAGCGAGGGTGGCAGGGGACACTGAAGCTTTCTTT. The encoded protein is CASSLARVAGDTEAFF. Full variable domain (remainder filled in from reference TRBV7-2 and TRBJ1-1): GAGVSQSPSNKVTEKGKDVELRCDPISGHTALYWYRQSLGQGLEFLIYFQGNSAPDKSGLPSDRFSAERTGGSVSTLTIQRTQQEDSAVYLCASSLARVAGDTEAFFGQGTRLTVV.

V gene TRBV7-2 combines with J gene TRBJ2-7; tentative D call: TRBD2 (6 bases). Trimming removed 7 bases at V and 6 bases at J, with 19 bases between. Germline V CDR1 and CDR2: SGHTA, FQGNSA. The CDR3 totals 14 residues. CDR3 DNA: TGTGCCAGCACCTCAAGAGGAGGGTCCCGCGAGCAGTACTTC. It encodes CASTSRGGSREQYF.